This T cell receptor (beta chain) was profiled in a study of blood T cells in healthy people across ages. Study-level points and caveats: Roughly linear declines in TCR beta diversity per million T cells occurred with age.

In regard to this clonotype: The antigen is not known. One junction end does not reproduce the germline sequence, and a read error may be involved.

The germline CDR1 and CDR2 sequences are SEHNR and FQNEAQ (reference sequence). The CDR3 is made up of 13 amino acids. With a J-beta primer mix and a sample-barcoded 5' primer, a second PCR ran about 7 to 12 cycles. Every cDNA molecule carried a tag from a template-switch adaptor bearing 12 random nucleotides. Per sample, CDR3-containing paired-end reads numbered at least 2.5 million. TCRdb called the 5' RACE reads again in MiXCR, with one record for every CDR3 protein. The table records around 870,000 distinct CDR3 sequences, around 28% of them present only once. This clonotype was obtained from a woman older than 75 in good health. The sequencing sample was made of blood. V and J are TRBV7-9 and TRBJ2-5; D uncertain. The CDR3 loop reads CACSLGSQETQYF. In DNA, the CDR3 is TGTGCCTGCAGCTTAGGCAGTCAAGAGACCCAGTACTTC.